The 20 T cell receptor beta chains listed next were all sequenced from one sample in a study of blood T cell repertoires in COVID-19. The data were produced by immunoSEQ multiplex PCR, yet TCRdb's version contains in-frame clones alone and is incomplete. This table holds under 250,000 clones, about 88% found once. Material for sequencing was peripheral blood. These TCRs come from a man aged 40-49 years with acute or convalescent COVID-19.

The chain recombines TRBV30 with TRBJ1-4; weak D call: TRBD1 (5 bases). This CDR3 has 13 amino acids. Germline V CDR1 and CDR2: GTSNPN, SVGIG (reference sequence). Trimming cost V 5 bases and J 6 bases, with 13 bases left between them. The CDR3 coding sequence is TGTGCCTGGCGAGAAGCAGGGTATGAAAAACTGTTTTTT. Protein: CAWREAGYEKLFF.

This clone was detected only once. The gene calls are TRBV7-9 and TRBJ1-6, with D possibly being TRBD1 (6 bases). CDR3 length: 15 residues. Germline V CDR1 and CDR2: SEHNR, FQNEAQ (reference sequence). V was cut by 5 bases and J by 9 bases, with 17 bases left in between. CDR3 loop: CASSPTGSWGSPLHF. CDR3 bases: TGTGCCAGCAGCCCGACAGGCTCATGGGGTTCACCCCTCCACTTT.

This sequence joins TRBV12-3 or TRBV12-4 and TRBJ1-2; no firm D call. V dropped 2 bases and J dropped 6 bases, with 10 bases sitting between them. This CDR3 has 13 amino acids. CDR3 nucleotides: TGTGCCAGCAGTTTATACGCCGGAGATGGCTACACCTTC. Amino acid sequence: CASSLYAGDGYTF.

The J gene is TRBJ2-7, the V gene TRBV28, with unresolved D. V was clipped by 5 bases and J by 7 bases, with 15 bases between them. Germline V gene sequence: CDR1 MDHEN, CDR2 SYDVKM. The CDR3 is made up of 13 amino acids. The CDR3 spells CASSPGSLQEQYF. The CDR3 coding sequence is TGTGCCAGCAGTCCCGGGTCGTTGCAGGAGCAGTACTTC.

CDR3 sequence: CASSPRVPNYGYTF. The CDR3 bases are TGTGCCAGCAGCCCCCGGGTACCTAACTATGGCTACACCTTC. The chain recombines TRBV7-2 with TRBJ1-2; D unresolved. CDR1 and CDR2 from the germline V gene are SGHTA and FQGNSA. V shed 5 bases and J shed 0 bases, with 10 bases lying between them. This CDR3 comprises 14 residues.

The genes are TRBV3-1 (or the pseudogene TRBV3-2) and TRBJ1-5; D unclear. CDR1 and CDR2 (germline): LGHDT, YNNKEL (reference sequence). With 0 bases removed from V and 4 bases from J, the gap between germline ends came to 7 bases. CDR3 length: 14 residues. The CDR3 coding sequence is TGTGCCAGCAGCCAAGACAGTTCAAATCAGCCCCAGCATTTT. Translation: CASSQDSSNQPQHF.

In this sample, this clone turned up once. The chain's CDR3 is CASSPQDLGHTNSPLHF. CDR3 nucleotides: TGTGCCAGCTCACCACAGGATTTGGGGCACACTAATTCACCCCTCCACTTT. This chain connects TRBV18 to TRBJ1-6; D perhaps matches TRBD1 (5 bases). V was trimmed by 1 base and J by 6 bases, leaving 16 bases between them. Germline lookup yields CDR1 KGHSH and CDR2 LQKENI. The CDR3 is 17 residues long.

The chain is built from TRBV12-3 or TRBV12-4 and TRBJ2-2; D gene unclear. V shed 3 bases and J shed 7 bases, with 6 bases lying between them. CDR3 length: 12 amino acids. In nucleotides, the CDR3 is TGTGCCAGCAGTTTTAATGTCGGGGAGCTGTTTTTT. Translated, it gives CASSFNVGELFF.

This clone showed up just a few times. The chain uses TRBV6-5 and TRBJ2-6, with D possibly being TRBD1 (5 bases). Trimming shortened V by 5 bases and J by 2 bases, and 10 bases separated the two germline ends. Germline V gene data show CDR1 as MNHEY and CDR2 as SVGAGI. The CDR3 runs to 15 residues. The CDR3 region has the DNA TGTGCCAGCAGTCGTCAGGGCACTGGGGCCAACGTCCTGACTTTC. Protein: CASSRQGTGANVLTF.

V gene TRBV24-1 combines with J gene TRBJ2-3; no firm D call. Trimming removed 6 bases from V and 2 bases from J, with 2 bases in between. Germline CDR1 and CDR2: KGHDR and SFDVKD. The length of the CDR3 is 11 residues. The CDR3 DNA follows: TGTGCCACCAGTTACACAGATACGCAGTATTTT. Protein sequence: CATSYTDTQYF.

The genes are TRBV28 and TRBJ1-2, with a tentative D call TRBD1 (5 bases). CDR3 length: 14 residues. With 11 bases removed from V and 0 bases from J, the gap between germline ends came to 16 bases. Germline CDR1 and CDR2: MDHEN and SYDVKM. The CDR3 sequence is CALGAGLSNYGYTF. Written as DNA, the CDR3 is TGTGCCCTTGGGGCGGGGTTATCTAACTATGGCTACACCTTC.

The rearrangement links TRBV5-6 to TRBJ2-1; a possible D gene is TRBD2 (5 bases). The length of the CDR3 is 16 residues. Trimming left V 3 bases short and J 3 bases short, with 16 bases between. Germline V gene sequence: CDR1 SGHDT, CDR2 YYEEEE. This chain's CDR3 is CASSSGLRENYNEQFF. The CDR3 DNA sequence: TGTGCCAGCAGCTCGGGCCTTAGGGAGAACTACAATGAGCAGTTCTTC.

This clone is a singleton in its sample. The rearrangement joins TRBV5-1 to TRBJ2-3; tentative D call: TRBD1 (6 bases). The CDR3 runs 15 residues. V was cut by 5 bases and J by 0 bases, with 13 bases left in between. Germline-derived CDR1 and CDR2 are SGHRS and YFSETQ. In DNA form, the CDR3 reads TGCGCCAGCAGTTTGCGGACAGTGAGCACAGATACGCAGTATTTT. The encoded protein is CASSLRTVSTDTQYF.

This sequence joins TRBV5-1 and TRBJ1-1, with D possibly matching TRBD1 (6 bases). This CDR3 is 15 amino acids long. The V end was cut by 2 bases, the J end by 1 base, with 12 bases between. The V gene's germline CDR1 is SGHRS and CDR2 YFSETQ. CDR3 sequence reads: CASSFGQPANTEAFF. The CDR3 bases are TGCGCCAGCAGCTTTGGACAGCCTGCGAACACTGAAGCTTTCTTT.

The V gene is TRBV13, the J gene TRBJ2-7; TRBD1 is a possible D gene (6 bases). The V end was cut by 0 bases, the J end by 2 bases, with 11 bases between. The CDR3 is made up of 15 amino acids. In germline, CDR1 is PRHDT, CDR2 FYEKMQ (reference sequence). CDR3 nucleotides: TGTGCCAGCAGCTTAGGCAGGGGTTTCCCCTACGAGCAGTACTTC. Translated: CASSLGRGFPYEQYF.

The rearrangement joins TRBV27 to TRBJ1-2, with D possibly matching TRBD1 (6 bases). Trimming left V 3 bases short and J 7 bases short, with 15 bases between. The V gene's germline CDR1 is MNHEY and CDR2 SMNVEV (reference sequence). This CDR3 spans 14 amino acids. The CDR3 region is CASSLIQGSRGYTF. In DNA form, the CDR3 reads TGTGCCAGCAGTTTGATCCAGGGGAGTCGTGGCTACACCTTC.

Comment on this clone: Other nucleotide sequences in the sample specify the same CDR3. The chain recombines TRBV5-1 with TRBJ2-1; 8 bases match TRBD2. The germline gives CDR1 SGHRS, CDR2 YFSETQ. The CDR3 runs 15 residues. V shed 1 base and J 6 bases; nucleotides not matched to a gene: 6. CDR3 DNA sequence: TGCGCCAGCAGCTTGCGATTAGCGGGACTCAATGAGCAGTTCTTC. Residues: CASSLRLAGLNEQFF.

The CDR3, as DNA: TGTGCCAGCAGGGCGGGATTCACAGATACGCAGTATTTT. It is translated as CASRAGFTDTQYF. This chain uses TRBV7-3 with TRBJ2-3, with D possibly TRBD2 on 6 matching bases. The length of the CDR3 is 13 residues. Between the trimmed V and J ends, which lost 6 bases and 2 bases, there was a span of 9 bases. Germline V gives CDR1 SGHTA, CDR2 FQGTGA. Supplemented by reference TRBV7-3 and TRBJ2-3, the full variable domain reads GAGVSQTPSNKVTEKGKYVELRCDPISGHTALYWYRQSLGQGPEFLIYFQGTGAADDSGLPNDRFFAVRPEGSVSTLKIQRTERGDSAVYLCASRAGFTDTQYFGPGTRLTVL.

This rearrangement joins TRBV5-6 to TRBJ2-3, with D tentatively TRBD2 (5 bases). CDR1 is SGHDT and CDR2 is YYEEEE in the germline V gene. This CDR3 is 16 amino acids long. V was clipped by 0 bases and J by 7 bases, with 18 bases between them. As DNA, the CDR3 is TGTGCCAGCAGCTTGGATGGAGTCCTAGCATTAAATACGCAGTATTTT. This codes for CASSLDGVLALNTQYF.

In this sample, this clone turned up a few times. The chain is built from TRBV10-1 and TRBJ1-4; a possible D gene is TRBD1 (5 bases). The germline gives CDR1 WNHNN, CDR2 SYGVQD (reference sequence). This CDR3 comprises 15 residues. Trimming pared 2 bases from V and 5 bases from J, leaving 12 bases between. This CDR3 is CASSESSGLNEKLFF. CDR3 bases: TGCGCCAGCAGTGAGAGTTCGGGACTCAATGAAAAACTGTTTTTT.